Presented here are 6 T cell receptor beta chains from one specimen sequenced in a study of beta chain features in type 1 diabetes. The isolated RNA, all of it, was reverse transcribed, so expressed TCRB transcripts were what got sequenced. The method was immunoSEQ multiplex PCR; TCRdb's version includes in-frame clones alone and lacks a portion of them. The data hold around 430,000 clones, with approximately 28% observed a single time. Sequenced sample: naive CD4+ T cells from blood. Source of these receptors: a man between 18 and 35 years old in good health.

This clone was detected only a few times. Germline and junction disagree at one end, which may indicate a read error. The rearrangement links TRBV15 to TRBJ1-1; D is uncertain. The CDR3 covers 15 residues. Per the germline V gene, CDR1 is LNHNV and CDR2 is YYDKDF (reference sequence). The DNA for the CDR3 is TGTGCCACCAGCAGAGATATCGGGTTGAACAGTGAAGCTTTCTTT. The encoded protein is CATSRDIGLNSEAFF.

CDR3 DNA sequence: TGTGCCAGCAGTTACTCGAACGCCTACTCCTACGAGCAGTACTTC. Amino acid sequence: CASSYSNAYSYEQYF. The J gene is TRBJ2-7, the V gene TRBV6-5; D uncertain. CDR1 MNHEY and CDR2 SVGAGI come from the germline V gene. This CDR3 has 15 residues. V lost 0 bases and J 0 bases, leaving 9 bases between the germline ends.

This clone was observed a handful of times. The rearrangement uses TRBV29-1 and TRBJ1-1; no clear D gene. Germline values: CDR1 SQVTM, CDR2 ANQGSEA. The CDR3 has 14 amino acids. The V end was cut by 3 bases, the J end by 4 bases, with 15 bases between. The CDR3 coding sequence is TGCAGCGTTGATCGGTTGACGGGATCCACTGAAGCTTTCTTT. It yields the protein CSVDRLTGSTEAFF.

The chain uses TRBV6-5 and TRBJ1-4; no reliable D call. The CDR3 is 14 amino acids. Deletions cut 2 bases from V and 7 bases from J, with 11 bases between. Germline CDR1 MNHEY, CDR2 SVGAGI. CDR3 loop: CASSYGLRGEKLFF. CDR3 nucleotides: TGTGCCAGCAGTTACGGCCTACGTGGTGAAAAACTGTTTTTT.

This clone has more than one count but fewer than ten. This CDR3 is also generated by other DNA sequences in the sample. The chain is built from TRBV20-1 and TRBJ1-2; D remains unclear. CDR3 size: 11 residues. The V and J ends lost 3 bases and 4 bases respectively, with 6 bases between them. Germline values: CDR1 DFQATT, CDR2 SNEGSKA (reference sequence). The CDR3 coding sequence is TGCAGTGCTAGTTCGGGCTATGGCTACACCTTC. Its protein is CSASSGYGYTF.

This clone was seen a handful of times. The chain uses TRBV5-4 and TRBJ2-1; D is ambiguous. Per germline, CDR1 SGHNT and CDR2 YYREEE (reference sequence). The CDR3 contains 13 residues. V was clipped by 0 bases and J by 9 bases, with 10 bases between them. CDR3 sequence (DNA): TGTGCCAGCAGCTTGGAAGCTGTCCGTGAGCAGTTCTTC. As protein: CASSLEAVREQFF. The whole variable domain, remainder taken from reference TRBV5-4 and TRBJ2-1, is ETGVTQSPTHLIKTRGQQVTLRCSSQSGHNTVSWYQQALGQGPQFIFQYYREEENGRGNFPPRFSGLQFPNYSSELNVNALELDDSALYLCASSLEAVREQFFGPGTRLTVL.